The 5 T cell receptor beta chains given below trace back to one sample, sequenced in a study of cytomegalovirus exposure and HLA in healthy donors. Use of 60 Vbeta and 13 Jbeta primers characterized the PCR. Some clones are missing from TCRdb's copy, which holds only in-frame ones; the method was immunoSEQ multiplex PCR. The sample lists about 200,000 clones; almost 70% were seen once. Input material: PBMCs. The receptors originated from a man aged 40-55 years in good health and CMV-seropositive.

The chain has TRBV5-8 and TRBJ2-3; D is possibly TRBD2 (6 bases). Germline V gene data show CDR1 as SGHTS and CDR2 as YDEGEE. There are 14 residues in the CDR3. V was cut by 0 bases and J by 13 bases, with 18 bases left in between. The CDR3 reads CASSLGLAAAREYF. The DNA for the CDR3 is TGTGCCAGCAGCTTGGGTTTAGCGGCTGCTCGGGAGTATTTT.

The J gene is TRBJ2-3, the V gene TRBV7-8; 8 bases are shared with TRBD1. Trimming took 6 bases from V and 3 from J; bases not matched to a gene: 11. CDR3 length equals 16 residues. From germline, CDR1 is SGHVS and CDR2 FQNEAQ. CDR3 sequence (DNA): TGTGCCAGCAGTCCTAATTGGGACAGGAGGACAGATACGCAGTATTTT. It codes for CASSPNWDRRTDTQYF.

J is TRBJ1-2 and V is TRBV7-9, with 8 bases that match TRBD1. The CDR3 consists of 16 residues. V lost 3 bases to trimming and J lost 4 bases; unmatched junction nucleotides: 10. The germline V gene encodes CDR1 SEHNR and CDR2 FQNEAQ (reference sequence). CDR3 sequence reads: CASSFSDREASYGYTF. In DNA form, the CDR3 reads TGTGCCAGCAGCTTTTCGGACAGGGAGGCGAGCTATGGCTACACCTTC.

The chain carries TRBV7-9 and TRBJ2-1; the D gene is possibly TRBD2 (6 bases). V was clipped by 7 bases and J by 1 base, with 8 bases between them. CDR1 is SEHNR, CDR2 FQNEAQ, per germline (reference sequence). This CDR3 is built from 13 residues. DNA for the CDR3: TGTGCCAGCACCGGGGGATCCTACAATGAGCAGTTCTTC. It codes for CASTGGSYNEQFF.

This chain joins TRBV6-5 and TRBJ2-5, with TRBD2 matching 9 bases. Per the germline V gene, CDR1 is MNHEY and CDR2 is SVGAGI. The V and J ends lost 7 bases and 4 bases, in that order; junction bases with no gene match: 7. This CDR3 spans 14 amino acids. CDR3 in amino acids: CASKGGGAGETQYF. As DNA, the CDR3 is TGTGCCAGCAAGGGCGGGGGGGCTGGAGAGACCCAGTACTTC.